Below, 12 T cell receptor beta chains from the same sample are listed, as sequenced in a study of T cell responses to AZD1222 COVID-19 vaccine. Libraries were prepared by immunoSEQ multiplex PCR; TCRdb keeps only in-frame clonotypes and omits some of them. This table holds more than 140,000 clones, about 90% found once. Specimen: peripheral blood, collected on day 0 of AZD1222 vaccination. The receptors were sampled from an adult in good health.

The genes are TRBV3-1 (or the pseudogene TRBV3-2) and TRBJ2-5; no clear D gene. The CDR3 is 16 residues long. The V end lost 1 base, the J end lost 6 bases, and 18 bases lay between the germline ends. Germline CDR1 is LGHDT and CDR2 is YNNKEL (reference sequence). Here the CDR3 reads CASSQGVIWGKQTQYF. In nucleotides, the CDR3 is TGTGCCAGCAGCCAAGGAGTTATCTGGGGTAAACAGACCCAGTACTTC.

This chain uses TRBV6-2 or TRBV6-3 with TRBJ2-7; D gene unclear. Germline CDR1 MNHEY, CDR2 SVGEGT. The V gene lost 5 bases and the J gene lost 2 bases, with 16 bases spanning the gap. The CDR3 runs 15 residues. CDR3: CASSHGRTIPYEQYF. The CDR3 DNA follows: TGTGCCAGCAGTCACGGACGGACGATACCCTACGAGCAGTACTTC.

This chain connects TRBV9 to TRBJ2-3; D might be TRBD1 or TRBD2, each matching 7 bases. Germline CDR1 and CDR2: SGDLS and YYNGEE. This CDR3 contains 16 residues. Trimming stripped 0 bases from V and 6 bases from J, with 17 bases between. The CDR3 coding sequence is TGTGCCAGCAGCGTAGAGGCGACAGGGAGGGCCGATACGCAGTATTTT. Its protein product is CASSVEATGRADTQYF.

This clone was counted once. The chain's CDR3 is CASSIVITQGSGYTF. The CDR3 nucleotides are TGTGCCAGTAGTATAGTTATCACCCAGGGGAGTGGCTACACCTTC. The chain links TRBV19 to TRBJ1-2, with a weak D call TRBD1 (6 bases). Germline CDR1 is LNHDA and CDR2 is SQIVND (reference sequence). The CDR3 has 15 amino acids. V dropped 1 base and J dropped 7 bases, with 16 bases sitting between them.

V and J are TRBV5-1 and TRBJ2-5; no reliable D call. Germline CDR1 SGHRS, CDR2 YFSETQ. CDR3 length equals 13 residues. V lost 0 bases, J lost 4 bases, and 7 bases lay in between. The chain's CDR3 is CASSLESRETQYF. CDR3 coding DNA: TGCGCCAGCAGCTTGGAGAGTCGAGAGACCCAGTACTTC.

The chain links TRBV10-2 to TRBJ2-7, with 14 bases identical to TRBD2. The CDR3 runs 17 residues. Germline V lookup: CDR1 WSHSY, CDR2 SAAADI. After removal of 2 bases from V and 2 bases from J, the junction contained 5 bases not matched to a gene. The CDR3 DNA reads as TGCGCCAGCAGTGAGCCCAGACTAGCGGGAGGGACCTACGAGCAGTACTTC. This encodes CASSEPRLAGGTYEQYF.

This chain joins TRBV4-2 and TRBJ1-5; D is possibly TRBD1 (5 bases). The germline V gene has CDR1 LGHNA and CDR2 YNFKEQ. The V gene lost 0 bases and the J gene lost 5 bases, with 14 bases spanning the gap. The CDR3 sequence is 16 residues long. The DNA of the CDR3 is TGTGCCAGCAGCCAAGATATGCAGGGATCGGATCAGCCCCAGCATTTT. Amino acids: CASSQDMQGSDQPQHF.

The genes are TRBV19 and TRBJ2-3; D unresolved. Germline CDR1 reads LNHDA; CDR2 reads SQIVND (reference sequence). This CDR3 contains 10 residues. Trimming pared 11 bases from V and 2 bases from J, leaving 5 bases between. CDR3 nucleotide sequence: TGTGCCCACAACACAGATACGCAGTATTTT. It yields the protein CAHNTDTQYF.

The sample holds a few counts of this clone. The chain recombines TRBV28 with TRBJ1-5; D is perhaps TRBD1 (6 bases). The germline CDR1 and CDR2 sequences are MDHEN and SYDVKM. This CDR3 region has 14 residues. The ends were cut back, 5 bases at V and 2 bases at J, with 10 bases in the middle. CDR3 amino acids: CASSGNRGNQPQHF. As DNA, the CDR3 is TGTGCCAGCAGTGGTAACAGGGGCAATCAGCCCCAGCATTTT.

In DNA form, the CDR3 reads TGCGCCAGCACAGGGGACAGGGCGGTTGGCTACACCTTC. It translates to CASTGDRAVGYTF. The chain employs TRBV5-1 and TRBJ1-2; 9 nucleotides agree with TRBD1. Trimming cost V 6 bases and J 7 bases; bases outside gene matches: 7. Germline CDR1 reads SGHRS; CDR2 reads YFSETQ. The CDR3 spans 13 residues.

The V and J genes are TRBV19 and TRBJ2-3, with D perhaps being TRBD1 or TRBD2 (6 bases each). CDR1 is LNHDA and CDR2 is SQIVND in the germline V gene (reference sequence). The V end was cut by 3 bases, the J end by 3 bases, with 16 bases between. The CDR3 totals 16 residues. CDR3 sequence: CASSMRWGAGTDTQYF. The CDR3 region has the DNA TGTGCCAGTAGTATGCGGTGGGGGGCTGGAACAGATACGCAGTATTTT.

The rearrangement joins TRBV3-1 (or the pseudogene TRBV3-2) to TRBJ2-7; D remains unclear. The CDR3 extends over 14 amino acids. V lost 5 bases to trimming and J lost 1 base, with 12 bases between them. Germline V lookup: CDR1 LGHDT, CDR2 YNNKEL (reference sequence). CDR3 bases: TGTGCCAGCAGCAGCTCGTTCGGATCCTACGAGCAGTACTTC. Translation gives CASSSSFGSYEQYF.